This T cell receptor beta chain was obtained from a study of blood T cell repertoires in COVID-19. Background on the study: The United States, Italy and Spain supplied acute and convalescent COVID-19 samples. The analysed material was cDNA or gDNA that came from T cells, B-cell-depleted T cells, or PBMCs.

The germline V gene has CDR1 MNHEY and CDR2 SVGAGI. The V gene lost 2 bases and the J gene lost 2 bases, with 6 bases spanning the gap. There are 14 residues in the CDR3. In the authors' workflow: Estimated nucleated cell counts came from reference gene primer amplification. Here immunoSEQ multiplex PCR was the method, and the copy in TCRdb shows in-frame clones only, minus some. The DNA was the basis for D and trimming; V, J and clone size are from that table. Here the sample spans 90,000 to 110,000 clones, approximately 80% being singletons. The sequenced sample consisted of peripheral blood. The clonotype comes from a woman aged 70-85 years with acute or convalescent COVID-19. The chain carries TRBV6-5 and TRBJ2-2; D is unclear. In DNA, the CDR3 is TGTGCCAGCAGTTACGGAGCTAACACCGGGGAGCTGTTTTTT. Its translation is CASSYGANTGELFF.